Listed below are T cell receptor beta chains from one sample, sequenced in a study of shared clonotypes between healthy human individuals. TCRdb's copy holds only in-frame clones and misses some; the assay was immunoSEQ multiplex PCR. The table lists roughly 760,000 clones, about 74% of them singletons, with more than 1.5% in the top ten. The sequencing sample was made of memory CD4+ T cells sorted from blood. These receptor sequences come from a woman aged 25-40 years in good health. The CDR3 runs from the conserved cysteine through the conserved F or W. The order of the fields is V gene, CDR3 length, J gene, CDR3 protein.

V gene: TRBV28; CDR3 length: 14; J gene: TRBJ2-5; CDR3 protein: CASNPPGGQETQYF
V gene: TRBV7-9; CDR3 length: 15; J gene: TRBJ2-1; CDR3 protein: CASSSRTSVDNEQFF
V gene: TRBV19; CDR3 length: 12; J gene: TRBJ2-7; CDR3 protein: CASTDRGYEQYF
V gene: TRBV5-1; CDR3 length: 12; J gene: TRBJ2-7; CDR3 protein: CASSLGGTEQYF
V gene: TRBV11-1; CDR3 length: 16; J gene: TRBJ2-7; CDR3 protein: CASSLASIGQNYEQYF
V gene: TRBV11-2; CDR3 length: 14; J gene: TRBJ1-2; CDR3 protein: CASSRTGRNYGYTF
V gene: TRBV19; CDR3 length: 18; J gene: TRBJ2-1; CDR3 protein: CASSIRLAGGPSYNEQFF
V gene: TRBV15; CDR3 length: 14; J gene: TRBJ2-3; CDR3 protein: CATSRRLAGDTQYF
V gene: TRBV11-2; CDR3 length: 14; J gene: TRBJ2-1; CDR3 protein: CASSPDRGNNEQFF
V gene: TRBV19; CDR3 length: 17; J gene: TRBJ2-7; CDR3 protein: CASSIGTGATSGAEQYF
V gene: TRBV5-6; CDR3 length: 17; J gene: TRBJ2-3; CDR3 protein: CASSLEWRERSTDTQYF
V gene: TRBV7-3; CDR3 length: 14; J gene: TRBJ2-1; CDR3 protein: CASSTGTPGDEQFF
V gene: TRBV28; CDR3 length: 13; J gene: TRBJ2-5; CDR3 protein: CASSGQGEETQYF
V gene: TRBV19; CDR3 length: 14; J gene: TRBJ2-3; CDR3 protein: CASRGLGSTDTQYF
V gene: TRBV11-2; CDR3 length: 15; J gene: TRBJ1-1; CDR3 protein: CASSDTTGGDTEAFF
V gene: TRBV19; CDR3 length: 15; J gene: TRBJ1-1; CDR3 protein: CASSQGTGMNTEAFF
V gene: TRBV19; CDR3 length: 15; J gene: TRBJ1-1; CDR3 protein: CASSIVGGMRAEAFF
V gene: TRBV6-1; CDR3 length: 15; J gene: TRBJ2-3; CDR3 protein: CASSEAAGLTDTQYF
V gene: TRBV5-1; CDR3 length: 14; J gene: TRBJ2-2; CDR3 protein: CASSYEGNTGELFF
V gene: TRBV7-8; CDR3 length: 17; J gene: TRBJ1-5; CDR3 protein: CASSLESQGHSNQPQHF
V gene: TRBV28; CDR3 length: 15; J gene: TRBJ1-6; CDR3 protein: CASSPSNHRGSPLHF
V gene: TRBV2; CDR3 length: 12; J gene: TRBJ2-7; CDR3 protein: CASSGQSYEQYF
V gene: TRBV19; CDR3 length: 14; J gene: TRBJ1-4; CDR3 protein: CASKGGATNEKLFF
V gene: TRBV28; CDR3 length: 14; J gene: TRBJ1-1; CDR3 protein: CASRTDRADTEAFF
V gene: TRBV5-1; CDR3 length: 15; J gene: TRBJ1-2; CDR3 protein: CASSLDGQGAGGYTF
V gene: TRBV27; CDR3 length: 15; J gene: TRBJ2-5; CDR3 protein: CASSPPASRGETQYF
V gene: TRBV2; CDR3 length: 11; J gene: TRBJ2-7; CDR3 protein: CASSGINEQYF
V gene: TRBV13; CDR3 length: 16; J gene: TRBJ2-2; CDR3 protein: CASSPGQGANTGELFF
V gene: TRBV7-9; CDR3 length: 12; J gene: TRBJ2-1; CDR3 protein: CASSLLGGEQFF
V gene: TRBV7-3; CDR3 length: 13; J gene: TRBJ1-1; CDR3 protein: CASSLSEDTEAFF
V gene: TRBV27; CDR3 length: 15; J gene: TRBJ1-1; CDR3 protein: CASSRTTGRTTEAFF
V gene: TRBV18; CDR3 length: 14; J gene: TRBJ1-5; CDR3 protein: CASSPRTGDQPQHF
V gene: TRBV9; CDR3 length: 14; J gene: TRBJ2-7; CDR3 protein: CASSALQISYEQYF
V gene: TRBV29-1; CDR3 length: 14; J gene: TRBJ2-7; CDR3 protein: CSVETGQGHYEQYF
V gene: TRBV28; CDR3 length: 13; J gene: TRBJ2-7; CDR3 protein: CASGWTAPYEQYF
V gene: TRBV18; CDR3 length: 14; J gene: TRBJ1-5; CDR3 protein: CASSFDRDYQPQHF
V gene: TRBV2; CDR3 length: 16; J gene: TRBJ2-3; CDR3 protein: CASSEAGQLSTDTQYF
V gene: TRBV28; CDR3 length: 15; J gene: TRBJ1-5; CDR3 protein: CASSAPGVGEQPQHF
V gene: TRBV19; CDR3 length: 14; J gene: TRBJ2-7; CDR3 protein: CATEEGVGGYEQYF
V gene: TRBV7-9; CDR3 length: 12; J gene: TRBJ2-5; CDR3 protein: CASSWDQETQYF
V gene: TRBV18; CDR3 length: 16; J gene: TRBJ1-1; CDR3 protein: CASSPQSRGRRTEAFF
V gene: TRBV7-8; CDR3 length: 14; J gene: TRBJ1-1; CDR3 protein: CASSLPTGTGRAFF
V gene: TRBV6-1; CDR3 length: 15; J gene: TRBJ2-7; CDR3 protein: CASITDMKLTYEQYF
V gene: TRBV28; CDR3 length: 16; J gene: TRBJ2-7; CDR3 protein: CASSLGLAGPLNEQYF
V gene: TRBV21-1; CDR3 length: 14; J gene: TRBJ2-7; CDR3 protein: CASSITGDPYEQYF
V gene: TRBV29-1; CDR3 length: 13; J gene: TRBJ1-1; CDR3 protein: CSVVPMALTEAFF
V gene: TRBV10-3; CDR3 length: 13; J gene: TRBJ1-3; CDR3 protein: CAIRAPSGNTIYF